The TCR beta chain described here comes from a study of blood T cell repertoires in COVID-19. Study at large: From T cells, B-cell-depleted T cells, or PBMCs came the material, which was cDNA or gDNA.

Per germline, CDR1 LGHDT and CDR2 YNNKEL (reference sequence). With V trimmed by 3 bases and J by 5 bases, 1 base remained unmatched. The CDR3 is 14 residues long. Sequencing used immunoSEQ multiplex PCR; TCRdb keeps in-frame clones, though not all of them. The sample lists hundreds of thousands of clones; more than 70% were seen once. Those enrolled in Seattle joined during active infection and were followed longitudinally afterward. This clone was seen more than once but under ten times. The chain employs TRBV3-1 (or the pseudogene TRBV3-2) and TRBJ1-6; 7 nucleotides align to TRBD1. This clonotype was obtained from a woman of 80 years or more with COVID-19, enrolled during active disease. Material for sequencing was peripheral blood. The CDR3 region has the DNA TGTGCCAGCAGCCAGGGACAGAATAATTCACCCCTCCACTTT. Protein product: CASSQGQNNSPLHF.